Sequencing of this T cell receptor beta chain was carried out in a study of shared clonotypes between healthy human individuals. Deletions cut 4 bases from V and 2 bases from J, with 12 bases between. The CDR3 runs to 14 residues. Germline V gene sequence: CDR1 MNHEY, CDR2 SMNVEV (reference sequence). Naive CD8 cells comprised CD45RO-negative, CCR7-positively selected cells, excluding terminally differentiated effector memory CD45RA+ cells. On sorted subsets, replicate PCRs used approximately 190 ng DNA, or about 30,000 T cell genomes. In the authors' methods: Filtering differed since immunoSEQ provided only junctions, with no quality scores. Repertoires were generated with immunoSEQ multiplex PCR, while TCRdb's copy carries only in-frame clones and drops some. V, J and clone size derive from that table, while D and trimming were established from the DNA sequence. The sample lists 760,000 or so clones; about 96% were seen once.

Sequencing used naive CD8+ T cells sorted from blood. This sequence joins TRBV27 and TRBJ2-7; D gene uncertain. This clonotype originated in a young man in good health. The CDR3, as DNA: TGTGCCAGCAGTTCTTTCCGTGGGCCCTACGAGCAGTACTTC. It is translated as CASSSFRGPYEQYF.